In its sample, the clone carrying this T cell receptor (beta chain) was seen a few times. Its antigen is still unknown. The length of the CDR3 is 11 residues. Trimming cost V 4 bases and J 9 bases, with 7 bases left between them. Germline V gene lookup returns CDR1 SEHNR and CDR2 FQNEAQ (reference sequence). This specimen comes from a study of OX40 agonist ivuxolimab in advanced cancers. Overall study: A history of anti-PD-1, anti-PD-L1 or anti-CTLA-4 therapy was acceptable, and around 36% had some.

Libraries were prepared by immunoSEQ multiplex PCR; TCRdb keeps only in-frame clonotypes and omits some of them. Of tens of thousands of clones listed, about 89% are singletons. Autoimmune disease history or systemic immunosuppression led to patient exclusion. Study findings and constraints: The CD4+ and CD8+ T cells in the blood had expanded clonally by week 6 at 0.1 to 3.0 mg/kg. Researchers did not establish what antigens the expanded peripheral T cells target.

This clonotype originated in an adult with an advanced solid tumor such as melanoma, head and neck, liver or kidney cancer. Sample: CD4+ or CD8+ T cells sorted from blood, taken in a trial of the OX40 agonist ivuxolimab. The V call is TRBV7-9, the J call TRBJ2-1; D not certain. The CDR3 reads CASSYDGEQFF. CDR3 DNA sequence: TGTGCCAGCAGCTACGACGGTGAGCAGTTCTTC.